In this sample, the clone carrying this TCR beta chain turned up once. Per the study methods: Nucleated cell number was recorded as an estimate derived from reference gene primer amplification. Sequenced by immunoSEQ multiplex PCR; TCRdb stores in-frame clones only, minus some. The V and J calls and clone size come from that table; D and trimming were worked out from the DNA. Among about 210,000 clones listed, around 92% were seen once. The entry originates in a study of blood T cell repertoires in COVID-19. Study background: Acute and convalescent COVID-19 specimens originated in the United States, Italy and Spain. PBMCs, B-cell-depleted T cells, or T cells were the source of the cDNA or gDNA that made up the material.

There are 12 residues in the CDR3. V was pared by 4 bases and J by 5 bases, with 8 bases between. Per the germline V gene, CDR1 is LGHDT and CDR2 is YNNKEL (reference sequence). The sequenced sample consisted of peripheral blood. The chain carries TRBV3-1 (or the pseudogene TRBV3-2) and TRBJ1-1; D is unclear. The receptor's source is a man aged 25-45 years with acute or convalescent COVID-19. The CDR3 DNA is TGTGCCAGCAGCCCGTTCGGGACTGAAGCTTTCTTT. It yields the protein CASSPFGTEAFF.